The following is a T cell receptor beta chain sequence with its context. The method was immunoSEQ multiplex PCR; TCRdb's version includes in-frame clones alone and lacks a portion of them. The sample lists roughly 500,000 clones, about 91% seen once, with roughly 2.5% in the top ten. Treatment noted: 19 received Ad26.COV2.S at low or high dose, single or two shots; about five received placebo; per-sample allocation not given. Samples analyzed were those drawn on day 63 after the first vaccine or placebo injection. The individual, an adult aged 18-55 years, was a donor in Boston. This specimen belongs to a study of Ad26.COV2.S vaccination and SARS-CoV-2 variants. V gave up 2 bases and J gave up 2 bases, with 9 bases separating them. The CDR3 length is 14 residues. Germline V gene lookup returns CDR1 MNHEY and CDR2 SVGEGT.

Sequences were derived from peripheral blood, sampled in a trial of Ad26.COV2.S vaccine versus placebo. The TCR originated in a person aged 18-65 years who received the Ad26.COV2.S COVID-19 vaccine or a placebo. The gene calls are TRBV6-2 or TRBV6-3 and TRBJ1-2; D gene uncertain. CDR3 sequence: CASSYLGRNYGYTF. The DNA of the CDR3 is TGTGCCAGCAGTTACCTTGGACGGAACTATGGCTACACCTTC.